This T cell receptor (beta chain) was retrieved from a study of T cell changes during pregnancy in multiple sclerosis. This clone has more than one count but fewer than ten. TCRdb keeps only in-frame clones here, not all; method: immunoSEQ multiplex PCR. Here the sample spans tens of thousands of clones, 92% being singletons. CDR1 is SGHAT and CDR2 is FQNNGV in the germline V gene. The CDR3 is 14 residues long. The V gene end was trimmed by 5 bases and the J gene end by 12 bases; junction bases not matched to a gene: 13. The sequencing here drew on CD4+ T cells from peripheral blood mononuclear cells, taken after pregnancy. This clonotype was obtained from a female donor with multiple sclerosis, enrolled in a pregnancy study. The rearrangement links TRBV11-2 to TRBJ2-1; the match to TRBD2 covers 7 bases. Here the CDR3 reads CASSPARGIKAQFF. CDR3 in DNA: TGTGCCAGCAGCCCTGCGCGGGGGATCAAAGCGCAGTTCTTC. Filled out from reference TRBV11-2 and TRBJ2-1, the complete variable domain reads EAGVAQSPRYKIIEKRQSVAFWCNPISGHATLYWYQQILGQGPKLLIQFQNNGVVDDSQLPKDRFSAERLKGVDSTLKIQPAKLEDSAVYLCASSPARGIKAQFFGPGTRLTVL.